The entry below gives a single T cell receptor (beta chain) sequence along with its context. What it binds is not known. The record originates from a study of T-cell reconstitution after alpha-beta-depleted transplantation in children. Study conclusions and caveats: One year post-transplant, T-cell counts and diversity were largely derived from T cells produced anew. Expanded clones from the graft, numbering several hundred, reportedly supplied alpha-beta T cells about two months after transplant.

The CDR3 has 17 residues. Trimming removed 3 bases at V and 6 bases at J, with 21 bases between. For TCRbeta, the library was prepared with unique molecular identifiers. TCRdb recomputed calls from the PCR reads with MiXCR, one row per CDR3 protein. The repertoire holds under 850,000 distinct CDR3 sequences, with roughly 14% as singletons. This specimen was PBMCs, taken before TCRalphabeta/CD19-depleted stem cell transplant. This receptor was obtained from a girl aged 2 to 10 with congenital amegakaryocytic thrombocytopenia, due to receive a stem cell transplant. The rearrangement joins TRBV12-3 or TRBV12-4 to TRBJ2-1; no clear D. In nucleotides, the CDR3 is TGTGCCAGCAGTTTTCTATGGACCGCCCGACAAGTCAATGAGCAGTTCTTC. This sequence encodes CASSFLWTARQVNEQFF.